The sequence of this T cell receptor beta chain was determined in a study of T cell repertoires in cytomegalovirus infection. Overall study context: CMV epitopes that were recently identified and HLA-C-restricted were used alongside well-studied HLA-B-restricted ones. It can be stated that public TCR beta signatures indicated CMV infection as well as a matching HLA type.

MiXCR, applied by TCRdb to the reads, yields one record per CDR3 protein. This sample has approximately 500,000 distinct CDR3 sequences, with roughly 34% found just once. There are a few counts of this clonotype. The antigen is unknown. Study-level points and caveats: Using cumulative public TCR beta family frequency, the authors identified those who carried CMV together with the relevant HLA.

The CDR3 is made up of 13 amino acids. Trimming cost V 5 bases and J 6 bases; bases outside gene matches: 5. Germline-derived CDR1 and CDR2 are MNHNS and SASEGT. The starting material was cultured PBMCs, obtained from culture after CMV antigen stimulation. The rearrangement links TRBV6-1 to TRBJ2-3, with 7 bases identical to TRBD2. The source of this sequence is a human donor in good health (CMV status not recorded). Some clones in this sample may be carry-over from other donors' samples. The CDR3 coding sequence is TGTGCCAGCAGTCCGGGAGGAATGGATACGCAGTATTTT. The encoded protein is CASSPGGMDTQYF.